The sequence of this TCR beta chain was determined in a study of blood T cell repertoires in COVID-19 (dated by TCRdb to 2018 to 2021). The study in broad terms: The collaborator samples originated in the United States, Italy and Spain and spanned the acute and convalescent phases of COVID-19. The material from the prospective study consisted of cDNA or gDNA derived from T cells, B-cell-depleted T cells, or PBMCs. The dataset comprised deeply sampled blood TCRbeta repertoires from subjects exposed to, actively infected with, or recovered from COVID-19. A freely available public database, intended as a resource for researchers studying the immune response to SARS-CoV-2, is where the repertoires were released. The samples were drawn from two sources: the first 160 participants of the ongoing ImmuneRACE study, and 1,000 to 1,500 subjects contributed by 6 global collaborators. Nearly every sample came with metadata listing a de-identified subject ID, COVID-19 status, age in years and sex. HLA class I and class II types, where available, came from metadata supplied by the sample provider rather than from assay-based typing.

Participants in the prospective study were enrolled through a virtual design, were aged roughly 18 to 100 years, and lived in roughly 26 United States geographic areas. Cohort assignment in the prospective study relied on participant-reported clinical history from a screening survey and a study questionnaire. Exposed participants were defined as having been in contact with someone with a PCR-confirmed or clinician-diagnosed COVID-19 case within 2 weeks of study entry. In the prospective study, mobile phlebotomists collected whole blood, serum and a nasopharyngeal or oropharyngeal swab from each participant. Prospective study participants could optionally give additional blood draws and questionnaires over an approximately two-month period. Before DNA extraction, blood samples from the prospective study were shipped at room temperature or frozen. The CDR3 holds 15 amino acids from the cysteine to the phenylalanine. The CDR3 DNA has 45 bases and is translated from base 1. V loses 8 bases at its end and J loses 8 bases; junction bases beyond the gene matches: 11. CDR1 and CDR2 are drawn from the germline V gene: SNHLY, FYNNEI.

Study-wide findings and limitations: The amount of clinical and demographic metadata varied by source and participant and was provided uncurated.

To note about this clone: Its target antigen remains unknown. Per-nucleotide qualities are absent, and no much larger clonotype sits a single base away.

The immunoSEQ Assay, a bias-controlled multiplex PCR, was used to amplify TCRbeta CDR3 regions from genomic DNA. The source study handled its data this way. The number of nucleated cells in each sample was estimated by amplification of reference gene primers within the assay. Sequence reads were collapsed and filtered to measure the absolute abundance of every unique TCRbeta CDR3 rearrangement. For each sample, productive Simpson clonality was calculated as the square root of Simpson's diversity index over productive rearrangements. In its TCRdb copy, this immuneACCESS table keeps in-frame sequences only and misses some clones. Where compared with another copy, unresolved V genes explain less than half of these, and the others have no known cause. V and J calls and clone size are those listed in that table; D and trimming were worked out from the DNA. This sample is represented by a few hundred thousand clones; about 90% of them were singletons. Approximately 1% of the sample is in the top ten clones.

The sample consisted of PBMCs or T cells enriched from blood (not recorded which). Recombination joined TRBV2 with TRBJ2-1; 11 nucleotides in the junction match TRBD2. The TCR originated in a woman in her 30s who had been exposed to COVID-19. The CDR3 reads CASPSGLAGGHEQFF. In nucleotide form, the sequence is TGTGCCAGCCCCTCTGGGCTAGCGGGAGGCCATGAGCAGTTCTTC. Here the CDR3 is joined to the reference TRBV2 and TRBJ2-1 genes, and the full variable domain is: EPEVTQTPSHQVTQMGQEVILRCVPISNHLYFYWYRQILGQKVEFLVSFYNNEISEKSEIFDDQFSVERPDGSNFTLKIRSTKLEDSAMYFCASPSGLAGGHEQFFGPGTRLTVL.